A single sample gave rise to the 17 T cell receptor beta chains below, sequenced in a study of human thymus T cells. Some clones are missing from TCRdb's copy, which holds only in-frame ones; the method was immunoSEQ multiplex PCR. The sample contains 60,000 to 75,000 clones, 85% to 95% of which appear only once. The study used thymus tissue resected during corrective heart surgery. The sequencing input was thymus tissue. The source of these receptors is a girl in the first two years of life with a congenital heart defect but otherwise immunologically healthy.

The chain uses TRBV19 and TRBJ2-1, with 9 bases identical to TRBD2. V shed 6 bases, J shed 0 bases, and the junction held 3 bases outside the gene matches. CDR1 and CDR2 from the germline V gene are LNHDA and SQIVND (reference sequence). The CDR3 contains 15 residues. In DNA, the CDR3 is TGTGCCAGTAGGTTTAGCGGGAGCTCCTACAATGAGCAGTTCTTC. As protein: CASRFSGSSYNEQFF.

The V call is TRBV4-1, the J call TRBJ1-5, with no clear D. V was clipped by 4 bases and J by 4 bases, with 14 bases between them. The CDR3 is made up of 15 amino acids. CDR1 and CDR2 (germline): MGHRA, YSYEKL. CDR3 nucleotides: TGCGCCAGCAGCCTGCTGACCGGGGAAAATCAGCCCCAGCATTTT. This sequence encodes CASSLLTGENQPQHF.

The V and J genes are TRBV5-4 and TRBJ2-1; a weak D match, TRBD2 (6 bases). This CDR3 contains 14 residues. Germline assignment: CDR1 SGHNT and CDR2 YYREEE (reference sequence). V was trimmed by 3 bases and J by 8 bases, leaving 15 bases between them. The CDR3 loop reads CASSSKLAADEQFF. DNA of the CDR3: TGTGCCAGCAGCTCGAAACTAGCCGCCGATGAGCAGTTCTTC.

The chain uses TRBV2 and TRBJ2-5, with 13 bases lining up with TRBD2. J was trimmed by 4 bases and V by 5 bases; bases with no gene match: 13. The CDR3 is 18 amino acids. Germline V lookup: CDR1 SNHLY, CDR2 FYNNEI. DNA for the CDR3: TGTGCCAGCAGTACTAGAGGGACTAGCGGGATATCTGGAGAGACCCAGTACTTC. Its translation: CASSTRGTSGISGETQYF.

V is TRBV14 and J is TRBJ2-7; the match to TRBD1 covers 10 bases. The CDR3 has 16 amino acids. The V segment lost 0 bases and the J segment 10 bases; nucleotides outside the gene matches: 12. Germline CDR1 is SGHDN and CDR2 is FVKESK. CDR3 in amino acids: CASSQEGWDRGFEQYF. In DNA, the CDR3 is TGTGCCAGCAGCCAAGAGGGCTGGGACAGGGGTTTCGAACAGTACTTC.

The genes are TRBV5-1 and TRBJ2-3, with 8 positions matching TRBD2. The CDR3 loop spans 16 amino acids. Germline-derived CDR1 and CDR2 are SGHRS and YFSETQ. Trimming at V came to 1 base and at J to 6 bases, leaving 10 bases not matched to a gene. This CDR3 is CASSLKVAGKGDTQYF. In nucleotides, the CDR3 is TGCGCCAGCAGCTTGAAGGTAGCGGGAAAGGGGGATACGCAGTATTTT.

The CDR3 nucleotides are TGTGCCAGCAGTGATCCCCGGGACAGGGGGGACACTGAAGCTTTCTTT. This sequence encodes CASSDPRDRGDTEAFF. This rearrangement joins TRBV2 to TRBJ1-1, with TRBD1 matching 11 bases. V trimming: 3 bases; J trimming: 3 bases; junction bases outside the gene matches: 6. From germline, CDR1 is SNHLY and CDR2 FYNNEI. This CDR3 is built from 16 residues.

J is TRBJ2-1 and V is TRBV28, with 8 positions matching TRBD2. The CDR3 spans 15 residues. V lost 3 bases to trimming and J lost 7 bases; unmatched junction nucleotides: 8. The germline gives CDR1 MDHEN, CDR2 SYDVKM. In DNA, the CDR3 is TGTGCCAGCAGTTTCGGGACTAGAGTTCGAAATGAGCAGTTCTTC. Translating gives CASSFGTRVRNEQFF.

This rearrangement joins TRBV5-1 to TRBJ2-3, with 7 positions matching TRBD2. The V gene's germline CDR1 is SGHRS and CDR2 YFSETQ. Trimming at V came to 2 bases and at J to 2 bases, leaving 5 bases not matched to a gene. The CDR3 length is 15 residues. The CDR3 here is CASSFSSGTTDTQYF. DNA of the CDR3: TGCGCCAGCAGCTTCTCTAGCGGAACCACAGATACGCAGTATTTT. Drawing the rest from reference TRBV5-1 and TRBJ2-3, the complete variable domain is KAGVTQTPRYLIKTRGQQVTLSCSPISGHRSVSWYQQTPGQGLQFLFEYFSETQRNKGNFPGRFSGRQFSNSRSEMNVSTLELGDSALYLCASSFSSGTTDTQYFGPGTRLTVL.

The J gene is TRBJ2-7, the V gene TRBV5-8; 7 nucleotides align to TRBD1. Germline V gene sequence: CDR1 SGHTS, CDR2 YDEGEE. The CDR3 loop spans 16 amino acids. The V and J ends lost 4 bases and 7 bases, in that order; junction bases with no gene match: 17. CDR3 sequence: CASSPKPTGQDQEQYF. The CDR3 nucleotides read TGTGCCAGCAGCCCAAAACCTACAGGACAGGACCAGGAGCAGTACTTC.

This CDR3 is CASSFRANYGYTF. CDR3 nucleotides: TGTGCCAGCAGTTTCAGAGCTAACTATGGCTACACCTTC. The chain uses TRBV6-5 and TRBJ1-2; no reliable D call. In germline, CDR1 is MNHEY, CDR2 SVGAGI. V was pared by 4 bases and J by 0 bases, with 6 bases between. The CDR3 totals 13 residues.

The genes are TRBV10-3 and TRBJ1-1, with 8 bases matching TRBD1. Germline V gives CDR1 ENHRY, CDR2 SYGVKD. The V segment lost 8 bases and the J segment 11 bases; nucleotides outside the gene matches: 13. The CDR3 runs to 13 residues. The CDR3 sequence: CAIAGGNNGLAFF. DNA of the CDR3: TGTGCCATCGCAGGGGGCAATAATGGGTTGGCTTTCTTT.

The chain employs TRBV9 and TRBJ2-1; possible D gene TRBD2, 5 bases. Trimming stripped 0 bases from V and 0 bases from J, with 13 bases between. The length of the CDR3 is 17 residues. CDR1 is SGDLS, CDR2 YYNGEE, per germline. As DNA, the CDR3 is TGTGCCAGCAGCGTAGGTAGTAGCGCTAGCTCCTACAATGAGCAGTTCTTC. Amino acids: CASSVGSSASSYNEQFF.

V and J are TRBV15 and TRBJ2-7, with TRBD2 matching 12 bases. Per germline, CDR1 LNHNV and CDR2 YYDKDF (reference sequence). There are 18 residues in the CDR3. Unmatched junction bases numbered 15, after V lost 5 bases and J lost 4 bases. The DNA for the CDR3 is TGTGCCACCAGCCTCCGACTAGCGGGAGTCCCCGCCTCGTACGAGCAGTACTTC. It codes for CATSLRLAGVPASYEQYF.

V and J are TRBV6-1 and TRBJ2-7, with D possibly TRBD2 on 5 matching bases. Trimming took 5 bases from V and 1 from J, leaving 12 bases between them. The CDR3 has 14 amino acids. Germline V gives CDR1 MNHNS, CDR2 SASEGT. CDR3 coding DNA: TGTGCCAGCAGTTCTCACGGGAATTCCTACGAGCAGTACTTC. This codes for CASSSHGNSYEQYF.

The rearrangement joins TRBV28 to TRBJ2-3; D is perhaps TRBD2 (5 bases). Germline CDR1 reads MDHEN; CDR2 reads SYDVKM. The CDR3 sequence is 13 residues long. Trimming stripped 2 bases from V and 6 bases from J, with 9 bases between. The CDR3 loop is CASSLREGDTQYF. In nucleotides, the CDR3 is TGTGCCAGCAGTTTACGTGAGGGTGATACGCAGTATTTT. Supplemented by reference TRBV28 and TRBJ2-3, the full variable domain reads DVKVTQSSRYLVKRTGEKVFLECVQDMDHENMFWYRQDPGLGLRLIYFSYDVKMKEKGDIPEGYSVSREKKERFSLILESASTNQTSMYLCASSLREGDTQYFGPGTRLTVL.

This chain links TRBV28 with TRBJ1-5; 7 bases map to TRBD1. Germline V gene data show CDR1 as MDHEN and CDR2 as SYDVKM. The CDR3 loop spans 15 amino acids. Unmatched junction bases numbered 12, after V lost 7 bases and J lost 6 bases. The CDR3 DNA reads TGTGCCAGCATATATGCAAGGGGGCAAGGTCAGCCCCAGCATTTT. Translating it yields CASIYARGQGQPQHF.